Following are 4 T cell receptor beta chains from one sample sequenced in a study of blood T cell repertoires in COVID-19. Method: immunoSEQ multiplex PCR; TCRdb's copy keeps in-frame clones and lacks some. The table includes roughly 70,000 clones, around four fifths detected once. Material: peripheral blood. The receptors stem from a man aged 55-75 years with acute or convalescent COVID-19.

Here the CDR3 DNA reads TGTGCCAGCAGTTACCTCACAGATACGCAGTATTTT. It yields the protein CASSYLTDTQYF. J is TRBJ2-3 and V is TRBV6-2 or TRBV6-3, with D unclear. V was cut by 2 bases and J by 2 bases, with 2 bases left in between. Per the germline V gene, CDR1 is MNHEY and CDR2 is SVGEGT. This CDR3 is built from 12 residues.

V usage is TRBV29-1 and J usage is TRBJ2-3, with a weak D call TRBD2 (5 bases). V was cut by 5 bases and J by 10 bases, with 13 bases left in between. Germline CDR1 and CDR2: SQVTM and ANQGSEA. The CDR3 is made up of 11 amino acids. CDR3 sequence (DNA): TGCAGCGTTCTAACGGGCGGGTCGCAGTATTTT. Translating it yields CSVLTGGSQYF.

This sequence joins TRBV19 and TRBJ2-5; tentative D call: TRBD1 (6 bases). The germline V and J ends were trimmed by 3 bases and 1 base, with 18 bases remaining between them. Germline-derived CDR1 and CDR2 are LNHDA and SQIVND (reference sequence). This CDR3 spans 17 amino acids. This CDR3 is CASSIRAGGGRQETQYF. The CDR3 coding sequence is TGTGCCAGTAGTATTAGGGCAGGTGGGGGCCGCCAAGAGACCCAGTACTTC.

On this clone: At one end, the junction sequence differs from germline, possibly due to a read error. This chain connects TRBV6-1 to TRBJ1-4; TRBD1 is a possible D gene (5 bases). Germline lookup yields CDR1 MNHNS and CDR2 SASEGT. The CDR3 consists of 13 residues. The CDR3 DNA is TGTGCCAGCCGTGAATTTGACCAGGGTAAACTGTTTTTT. As protein: CASREFDQGKLFF.